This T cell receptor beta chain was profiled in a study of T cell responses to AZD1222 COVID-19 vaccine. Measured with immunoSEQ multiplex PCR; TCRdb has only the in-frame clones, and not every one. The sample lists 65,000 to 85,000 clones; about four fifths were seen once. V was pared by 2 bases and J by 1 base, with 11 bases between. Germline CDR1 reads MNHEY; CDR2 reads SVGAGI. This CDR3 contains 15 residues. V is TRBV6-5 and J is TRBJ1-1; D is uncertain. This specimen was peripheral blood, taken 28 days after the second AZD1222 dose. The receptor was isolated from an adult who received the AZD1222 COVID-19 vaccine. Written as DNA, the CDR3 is TGTGCCAGCAGTTACGGGATACAGACGAACACTGAAGCTTTCTTT. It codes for CASSYGIQTNTEAFF.